A single sample gave rise to the 9 T cell receptor beta chains below, sequenced in a study of T cell responses to AZD1222 COVID-19 vaccine. Sequencing was performed with immunoSEQ multiplex PCR; in TCRdb, only in-frame clones are kept and a portion is missing. This sample yields approximately 220,000 clones, of which around 93% are seen a single time; roughly 1% belongs to the top ten. Sequencing used peripheral blood, obtained on day 0 of MenACWY control vaccination. These receptors were taken from an adult in good health.

This clone was found once. The rearrangement links TRBV5-5 to TRBJ1-6; D remains ambiguous. Trimming shortened V by 2 bases and J by 6 bases, and 9 bases separated the two germline ends. The CDR3 contains 14 residues. Looked up from germline, CDR1 is SGHKS and CDR2 is YYEKEE (reference sequence). Here the CDR3 reads CASSFGSSNSPLHF. In nucleotides, the CDR3 is TGTGCCAGCAGCTTCGGATCGTCTAATTCACCCCTCCACTTT.

CDR3 DNA: TGTGCCAGCAGCCCAGGGGGTACAGGGGGCCCTTCTAGCTATGGCTACACCTTC. This sequence encodes CASSPGGTGGPSSYGYTF. The V and J genes are TRBV3-1 (or the pseudogene TRBV3-2) and TRBJ1-2, with 9 bases lining up with TRBD1. V lost 4 bases, J lost 4 bases, and 16 bases stayed unmatched. The CDR3 is made up of 18 amino acids. Germline V gene data show CDR1 as LGHDT and CDR2 as YNNKEL (reference sequence).

V is TRBV30 and J is TRBJ1-2, with a tentative D call TRBD1 (6 bases). This CDR3 spans 12 amino acids. The V end lost 2 bases, the J end lost 8 bases, and 12 bases lay between the germline ends. CDR1 GTSNPN and CDR2 SVGIG come from the germline V gene (reference sequence). The chain's CDR3 is CAWSPGGGGYTF. The CDR3 DNA is TGTGCCTGGAGTCCGGGGGGCGGGGGCTACACCTTC.

The chain uses TRBV7-8 and TRBJ1-4; 8 nucleotides align to TRBD1. Germline CDR1 and CDR2: SGHVS and FQNEAQ. V lost 5 bases, J lost 4 bases, and 3 bases stayed unmatched. The CDR3 consists of 14 residues. The CDR3 sequence is CASSHGQGNEKLFF. CDR3 nucleotides: TGTGCCAGCAGCCACGGACAGGGTAATGAAAAACTGTTTTTT. Drawing the rest from reference TRBV7-8 and TRBJ1-4, the complete variable domain is GAGVSQSPRYKVAKRGQDVALRCDPISGHVSLFWYQQALGQGPEFLTYFQNEAQLDKSGLPSDRFFAERPEGSVSTLKIQRTQQEDSAVYLCASSHGQGNEKLFFGSGTQLSVL.

The CDR3 region is CASSILGRNEQFF. The CDR3 DNA follows: TGTGCCAGTAGTATCTTGGGCAGGAATGAGCAGTTCTTC. The V and J genes are TRBV19 and TRBJ2-1; D not resolved. Germline CDR1 LNHDA, CDR2 SQIVND (reference sequence). The CDR3 consists of 13 residues. Trimming left V 3 bases short and J 7 bases short, with 10 bases between.

This chain links TRBV6-1 with TRBJ2-5; 9 bases match TRBD1. CDR1 and CDR2 (germline): MNHNS, SASEGT. The V and J ends lost 4 bases and 2 bases, in that order; junction bases with no gene match: 8. The CDR3 is made up of 16 amino acids. The CDR3 sequence is CASSARQGVGQETQYF. In DNA, the CDR3 is TGTGCCAGCAGTGCCCGACAGGGGGTCGGTCAAGAGACCCAGTACTTC.

The chain couples TRBV28 to TRBJ2-7; D not resolved. The germline V gene has CDR1 MDHEN and CDR2 SYDVKM. This CDR3 has 12 residues. V lost 7 bases to trimming and J lost 4 bases, with 11 bases between them. Here the CDR3 DNA reads TGTGCCAGCAAAGAGCCTTTTTACGAGCAGTACTTC. It translates to CASKEPFYEQYF. The variable domain in full, completed from reference TRBV28 and TRBJ2-7, reads DVKVTQSSRYLVKRTGEKVFLECVQDMDHENMFWYRQDPGLGLRLIYFSYDVKMKEKGDIPEGYSVSREKKERFSLILESASTNQTSMYLCASKEPFYEQYFGPGTRLTVT.

The V gene is TRBV6-5, the J gene TRBJ1-1, with a weak D call TRBD1 (5 bases). The germline V and J ends were trimmed by 8 bases and 5 bases, with 15 bases remaining between them. Germline CDR1 reads MNHEY; CDR2 reads SVGAGI. The CDR3 is 13 amino acids. CDR3 sequence: CASAWGISTEAFF. The CDR3 DNA reads TGTGCCAGCGCCTGGGGGATATCGACTGAAGCTTTCTTT.

The chain combines TRBV5-4 with TRBJ2-5; TRBD2 agrees at 16 bases. J lost 9 bases, V lost 7 bases, and 9 bases had no gene match. The CDR3 has 15 amino acids. Germline loops: CDR1 SGHNT, CDR2 YYREEE (reference sequence). CDR3 loop: CASGTGTSGGEAQYF. The CDR3 nucleotides are TGTGCCAGCGGGACCGGGACTAGCGGGGGGGAGGCCCAGTACTTC.